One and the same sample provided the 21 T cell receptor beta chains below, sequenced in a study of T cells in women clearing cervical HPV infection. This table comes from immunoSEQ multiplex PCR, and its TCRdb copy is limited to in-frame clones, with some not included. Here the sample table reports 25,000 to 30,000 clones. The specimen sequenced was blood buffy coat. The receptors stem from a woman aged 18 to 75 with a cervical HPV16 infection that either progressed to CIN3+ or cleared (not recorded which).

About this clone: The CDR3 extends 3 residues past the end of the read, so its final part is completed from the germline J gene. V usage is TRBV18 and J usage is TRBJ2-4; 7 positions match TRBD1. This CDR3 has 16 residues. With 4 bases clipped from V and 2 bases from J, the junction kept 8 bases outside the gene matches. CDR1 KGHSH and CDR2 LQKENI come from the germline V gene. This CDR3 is CASSLGQATSKNIQYF. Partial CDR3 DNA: TGTGCCAGCTCACTTGGACAGGCAACCTCCAAAAACATT.

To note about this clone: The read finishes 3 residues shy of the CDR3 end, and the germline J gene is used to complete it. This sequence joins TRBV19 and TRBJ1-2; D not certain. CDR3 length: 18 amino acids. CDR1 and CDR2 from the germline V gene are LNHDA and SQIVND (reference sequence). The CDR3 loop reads CASSISLTSGRVYNDYTF. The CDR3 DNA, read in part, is TGTGCCAGTAGTATATCCCTGACTAGCGGGAGAGTCTACAATGAC. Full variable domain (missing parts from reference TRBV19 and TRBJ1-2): DGGITQSPKYLFRKEGQNVTLSCEQNLNHDAMYWYRQDPGQGLRLIYYSQIVNDFQKGDIAEGYSVSREKKESFPLTVTSAQKNPTAFYLCASSISLTSGRVYNDYTFGSGTRLTVV.

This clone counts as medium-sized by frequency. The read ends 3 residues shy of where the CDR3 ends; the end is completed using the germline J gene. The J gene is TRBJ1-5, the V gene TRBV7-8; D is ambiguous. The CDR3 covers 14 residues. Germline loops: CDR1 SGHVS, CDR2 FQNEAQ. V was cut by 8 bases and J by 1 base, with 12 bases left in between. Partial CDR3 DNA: TGTGCCAGCGGCGGAGGTGGGAGCAATCAGCCC. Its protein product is CASGGGGSNQP. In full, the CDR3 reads CASGGGGSNQPQHF.

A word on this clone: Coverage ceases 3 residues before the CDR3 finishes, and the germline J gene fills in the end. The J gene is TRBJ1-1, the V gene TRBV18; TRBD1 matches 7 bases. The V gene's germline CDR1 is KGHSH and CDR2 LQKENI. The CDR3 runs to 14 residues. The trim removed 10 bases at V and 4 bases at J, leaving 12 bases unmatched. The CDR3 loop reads CATTPGGWRTEAFF. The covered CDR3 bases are TGTGCCACCACTCCAGGGGGGTGGCGCACTGAA.

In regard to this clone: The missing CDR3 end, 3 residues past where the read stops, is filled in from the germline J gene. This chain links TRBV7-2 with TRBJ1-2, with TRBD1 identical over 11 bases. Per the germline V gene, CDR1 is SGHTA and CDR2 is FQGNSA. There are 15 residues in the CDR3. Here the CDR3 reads CASSPWTGGAAGYTF. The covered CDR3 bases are TGTGCCAGCAGCCCCTGGACAGGGGGCGCCGCCGGC.

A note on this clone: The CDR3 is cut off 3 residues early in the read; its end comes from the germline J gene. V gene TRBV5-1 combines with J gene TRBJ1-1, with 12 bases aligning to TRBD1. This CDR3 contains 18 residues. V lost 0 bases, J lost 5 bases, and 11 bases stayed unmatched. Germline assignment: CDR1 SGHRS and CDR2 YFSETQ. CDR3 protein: CASSLEVPGQGAGTEAFF. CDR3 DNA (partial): TGCGCCAGCAGCTTGGAGGTCCCGGGACAGGGGGCCGGAACTGAA. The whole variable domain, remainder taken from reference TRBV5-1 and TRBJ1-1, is KAGVTQTPRYLIKTRGQQVTLSCSPISGHRSVSWYQQTPGQGLQFLFEYFSETQRNKGNFPGRFSGRQFSNSRSEMNVSTLELGDSALYLCASSLEVPGQGAGTEAFFGQGTRLTVV.

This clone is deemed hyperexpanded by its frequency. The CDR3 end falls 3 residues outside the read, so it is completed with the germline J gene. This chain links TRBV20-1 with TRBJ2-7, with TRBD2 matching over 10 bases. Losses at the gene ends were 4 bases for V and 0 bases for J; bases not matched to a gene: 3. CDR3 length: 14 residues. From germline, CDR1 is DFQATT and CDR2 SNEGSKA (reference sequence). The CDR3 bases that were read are TGCAGTGCTAAAACTAGCGGGGCCTCCTACGAG. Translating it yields CSAKTSGASYE. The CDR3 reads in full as CSAKTSGASYEQYF.

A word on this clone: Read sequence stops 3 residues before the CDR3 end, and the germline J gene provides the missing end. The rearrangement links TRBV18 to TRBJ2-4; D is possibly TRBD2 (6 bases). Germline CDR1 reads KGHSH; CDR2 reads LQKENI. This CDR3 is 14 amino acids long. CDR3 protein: CASSPIEQDYGQYF. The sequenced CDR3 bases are TGTGCCAGCTCACCAATAGAACAGGACTATGGT.

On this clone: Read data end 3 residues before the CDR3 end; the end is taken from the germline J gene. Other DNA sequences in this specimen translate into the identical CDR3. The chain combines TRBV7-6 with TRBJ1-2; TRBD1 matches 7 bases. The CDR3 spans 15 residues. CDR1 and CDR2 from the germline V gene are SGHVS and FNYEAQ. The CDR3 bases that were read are TGTGCCAGCAGCCCTGCGACAGGGTTGTTGCGAGGA. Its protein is CASSPATGLLRG. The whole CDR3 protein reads CASSPATGLLRGYTF.

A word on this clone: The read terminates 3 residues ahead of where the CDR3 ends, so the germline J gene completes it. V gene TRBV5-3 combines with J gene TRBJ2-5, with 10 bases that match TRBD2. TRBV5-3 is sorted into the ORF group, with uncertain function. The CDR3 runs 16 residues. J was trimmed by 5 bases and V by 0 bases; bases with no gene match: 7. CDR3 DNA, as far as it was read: TGTGCCAGAAGCTTGGCCCTCCTAGCGGGAGAGGAGACC. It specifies CARSLALLAGEET. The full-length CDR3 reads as CARSLALLAGEETQYF.

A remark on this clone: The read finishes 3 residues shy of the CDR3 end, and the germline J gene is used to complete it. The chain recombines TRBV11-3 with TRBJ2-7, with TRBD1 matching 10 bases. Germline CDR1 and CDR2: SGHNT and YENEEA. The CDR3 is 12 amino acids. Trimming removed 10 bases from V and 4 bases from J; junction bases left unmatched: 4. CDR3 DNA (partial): TGTGCCACGGGACAGGGGCGTTACGAG. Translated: CATGQGRYE. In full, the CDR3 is CATGQGRYEQYF.

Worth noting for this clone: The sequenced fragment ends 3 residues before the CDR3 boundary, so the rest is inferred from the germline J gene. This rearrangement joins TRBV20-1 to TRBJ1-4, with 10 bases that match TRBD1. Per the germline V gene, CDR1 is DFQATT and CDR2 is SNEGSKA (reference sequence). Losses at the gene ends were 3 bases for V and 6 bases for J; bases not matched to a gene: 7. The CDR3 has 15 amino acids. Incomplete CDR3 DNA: TGCAGTGCTAGCGATCCCGGGACAGGGGATGAAAAA. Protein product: CSASDPGTGDEK. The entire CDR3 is CSASDPGTGDEKLFF.

Partial CDR3 DNA: TGCGCCAGCAGCGTAGGGACAGGGGCCGACTATGGC. Its translation: CASSVGTGADYG. The CDR3 in its entirety is CASSVGTGADYGYTF. The J gene is TRBJ1-2, the V gene TRBV5-1; TRBD1 matches at 10 bases. From the germline J gene comes the end of the CDR3, since the read stops 3 residues before it. This CDR3 comprises 15 residues. The germline gives CDR1 SGHRS, CDR2 YFSETQ. The ends lost 4 bases at V and 3 bases at J; junction bases unmatched: 6.

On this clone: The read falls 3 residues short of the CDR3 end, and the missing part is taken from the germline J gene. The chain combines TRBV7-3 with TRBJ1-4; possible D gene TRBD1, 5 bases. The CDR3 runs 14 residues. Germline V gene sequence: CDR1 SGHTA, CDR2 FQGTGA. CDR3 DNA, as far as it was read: TGTGCCAGCAGCCGCTACTCTGGGGCCAACGTA. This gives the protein CASSRYSGANV. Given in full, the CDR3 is CASSRYSGANVLFF.

The chain's CDR3 is CASSQLQGNQPQHF. The CDR3 bases that were read are TGCGCCAGCAGCCAACTACAGGGAAACCAGCCC. The chain joins TRBV4-1 to TRBJ1-5; D is perhaps TRBD1 (6 bases). The read ends 3 residues before the CDR3 terminus; that terminus is restored from the germline J gene. Looked up from germline, CDR1 is MGHRA and CDR2 is YSYEKL. The V end was cut by 2 bases, the J end by 7 bases, with 12 bases between. The CDR3 spans 14 residues.

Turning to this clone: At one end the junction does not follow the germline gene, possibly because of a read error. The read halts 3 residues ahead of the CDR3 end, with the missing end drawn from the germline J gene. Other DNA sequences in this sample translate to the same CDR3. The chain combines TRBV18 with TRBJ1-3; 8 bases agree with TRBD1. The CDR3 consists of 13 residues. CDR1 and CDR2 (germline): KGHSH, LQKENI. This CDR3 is CASSPQGADTIYF. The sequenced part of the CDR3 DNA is TGTGCCAGCTCACCGCAGGGGGCCGACACA.

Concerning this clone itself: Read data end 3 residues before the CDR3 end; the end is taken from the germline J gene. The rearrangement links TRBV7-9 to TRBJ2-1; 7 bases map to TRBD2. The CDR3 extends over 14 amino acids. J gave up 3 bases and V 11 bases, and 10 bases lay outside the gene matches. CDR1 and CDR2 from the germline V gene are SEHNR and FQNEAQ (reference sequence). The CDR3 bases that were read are TGTGCCTGCGGGCTAGCGGACTTCTACAATGAG. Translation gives CACGLADFYNE. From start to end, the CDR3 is CACGLADFYNEQFF.

The CDR3 reads CASSVTGGGYDYTF. The DNA read from the CDR3 is TGTGCCAGCAGCGTGACAGGGGGCGGATACGAC. The V gene is TRBV7-9, the J gene TRBJ1-2; TRBD1 aligns across 10 bases. The read ends 3 residues shy of where the CDR3 ends; the end is completed using the germline J gene. Per germline, CDR1 SEHNR and CDR2 FQNEAQ (reference sequence). The CDR3 spans 14 residues.

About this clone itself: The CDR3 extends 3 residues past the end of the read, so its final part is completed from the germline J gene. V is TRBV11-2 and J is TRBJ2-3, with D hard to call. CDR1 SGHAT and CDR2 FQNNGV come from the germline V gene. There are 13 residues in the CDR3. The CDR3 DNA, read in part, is TGTGCCAGCAGCTTAAACCAGGCGAAGACG. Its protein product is CASSLNQAKT. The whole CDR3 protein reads CASSLNQAKTQYF.

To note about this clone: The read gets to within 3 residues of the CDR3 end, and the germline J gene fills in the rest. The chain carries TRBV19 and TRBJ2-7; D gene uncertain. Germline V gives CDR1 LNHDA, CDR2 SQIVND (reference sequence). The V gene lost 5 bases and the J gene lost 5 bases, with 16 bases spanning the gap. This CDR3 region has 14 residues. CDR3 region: CASSVNRSPHEQYF. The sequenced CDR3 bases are TGTGCCAGTAGTGTAAACCGGTCCCCCCACGAG.

The CDR3 is CASRARTSAPNYGYTF. CDR3 DNA (partial): TGTGCCAGCAGAGCCCGGACTTCCGCCCCTAACTATGGC. The V gene is TRBV6-2 or TRBV6-3, the J gene TRBJ1-2; no firm D call. Read sequence stops 3 residues before the CDR3 end, and the germline J gene provides the missing end. The germline V gene has CDR1 MNHEY and CDR2 SVGEGT. The V end was cut by 6 bases, the J end by 0 bases, with 17 bases between. This CDR3 has 16 amino acids.